A selection of T cell receptor beta chains follows, all from one sample in a study of a mutant IDH1 vaccine in newly diagnosed glioma. These TCRs are of unknown antigen specificity. The repertoire was sequenced with immunoSEQ multiplex PCR; TCRdb's copy has only in-frame clones and lacks some. The data show some 21,000 clones, just under 90% seen once. The specimen was PBMCs, collected from a glioma patient whose treatment included an IDH1 peptide vaccine. Receptors were obtained from a woman in her 40s with glioma. Both conserved end residues are part of each CDR3. D genes are given only for firm matches. Clone size, where shown, is once, few, many, or a class for clones that have expanded.

D,size,J,V,DNA,CDR3
TRBD1,-,TRBJ2-4,TRBV4-1,TGCGCCAGCAGCCCCTTTCGGACAGGGGGCGGGTATAGGGCCAAAAACATTCAGTACTTC,CASSPFRTGGGYRAKNIQYF
TRBD2,-,TRBJ2-3,TRBV29-1,TGCAGCGTTGAGGTAGCGGGTCGCACAGATACGCAGTATTTT,CSVEVAGRTDTQYF
-,-,TRBJ2-1,TRBV2,TGTGCCAGCAGTGAAAAGTTAGCGGCGTTCTACAATGAGCAGTTCTTC,CASSEKLAAFYNEQFF
TRBD1,-,TRBJ1-2,TRBV10-3,TGTGCCATCAGCGAGAACAGCGTAGGGACAGAGGGCTACACCTTC,CAISENSVGTEGYTF
-,-,TRBJ2-5,TRBV4-1,TGCGCCAGCAGCCACGGGGTCCGGGAGACCCAGTACTTC,CASSHGVRETQYF
-,-,TRBJ2-7,TRBV28,TGTGCCAGCAGTTCGACGGACCGGCAACAGTACTTC,CASSSTDRQQYF
-,-,TRBJ1-2,TRBV12-5,TGTGCTAGTGGTTCGCCTCCGGGGAGCGGCTATGGCTACACCTTC,CASGSPPGSGYGYTF
TRBD2,-,TRBJ2-7,TRBV7-9,TGTGCCAGCAGCTGGGGGTTTGGGCTAGCGGGAGAGCAGTACTTC,CASSWGFGLAGEQYF
TRBD1,once,TRBJ2-7,TRBV30,TGTGCCTGGCAAGGACAGGGGGTCTCCCACGAGCAGTACTTC,CAWQGQGVSHEQYF
-,-,TRBJ2-7,TRBV5-1,TGCGCCAGCAGCCCGGGACGTGAGAGCGAGCAGTACTTC,CASSPGRESEQYF
-,-,TRBJ1-3,TRBV7-9,TGTGCCAGCAGCTTAGCGCGGTCAGCTGGAAACACCATATATTTT,CASSLARSAGNTIYF
TRBD1,-,TRBJ1-4,TRBV30,TGTGCCTGGAGTTTCCCGGACAGGGGAGAAAAACTGTTTTTT,CAWSFPDRGEKLFF
-,-,TRBJ2-4,TRBV6-6,TGTGCCAGCACAAAACCGGGTACAGGGAAGCAAATTCAGTACTTC,CASTKPGTGKQIQYF
-,-,TRBJ1-2,TRBV5-8,TGTGCCAGCAGCTTCAACAGGGCGAACTATGGCTACACCTTC,CASSFNRANYGYTF
-,-,TRBJ1-1,TRBV7-9,TGTGCCAGCAGCTTAGAGGGATCTGAAGCTTTCTTT,CASSLEGSEAFF
-,-,TRBJ2-2,TRBV2,TGTGCCAGCAGTGATGACCTGGGTGGGGCTGCGAACACCGGGGAGCTGTTTTTT,CASSDDLGGAANTGELFF
-,-,TRBJ2-3,TRBV2,TGTGCCAGCAGTGAAGCTCCGCCGGGGTTGGCGGAACTCCCAGATACGCAGTATTTT,CASSEAPPGLAELPDTQYF
TRBD1,-,TRBJ1-1,TRBV7-9,TGTGCCAGCAGCCCCCCTACAGGGGCCGGGGCTGAAGCTTTCTTT,CASSPPTGAGAEAFF
-,-,TRBJ2-7,TRBV6-1,TGTGCCAGCAGTGAATTCCTCCTAGCGCGGGAGCAGTACTTC,CASSEFLLAREQYF
-,-,TRBJ1-3,TRBV30,TGTGCCTGGAGTGGCCTCTCTGGAAACACCATATATTTT,CAWSGLSGNTIYF
-,-,TRBJ2-1,TRBV4-3,TGCGCCAGCAGCCAAGGAATAGGGGGCTACAATGAGCAGTTCTTC,CASSQGIGGYNEQFF
-,once,TRBJ1-3,TRBV5-1,TGCGCCAGCAGGGCCTCATTTGGCGGAAACACCATATATTTT,CASRASFGGNTIYF
-,-,TRBJ1-2,TRBV5-6,TGTGCCAGCAGCTTGGTGAGCCAGGCGGTTTGGGGCTACACCTTC,CASSLVSQAVWGYTF
-,-,TRBJ1-1,TRBV6-6,TGTGCCAGCAACCTAGAGAACAGGGCTGAAGCTTTCTTT,CASNLENRAEAFF
TRBD1,few,TRBJ2-1,TRBV10-2,TGCGCCAGCAGGGTAGGGGGCCCAAGCTCCTACAATGAGCAGTTCTTC,CASRVGGPSSYNEQFF
-,once,TRBJ1-2,TRBV12-5,TGTGCTAGTGGTTTAAGGACGGCATATGGCTACACCTTC,CASGLRTAYGYTF
-,-,TRBJ1-5,TRBV5-5,TGTGCCAGCAGCAGGCAGGGTATTGATCAGCCCCAGCATTTT,CASSRQGIDQPQHF
TRBD1,-,TRBJ1-2,TRBV25-1,TGTGCCAGCAGGACAGGGGTCGGGGGCTACACCTTC,CASRTGVGGYTF
-,-,TRBJ2-5,TRBV5-1,TGCGCCAGCAGCTTGGCCTTTGGGGTTCAAGAGACCCAGTACTTC,CASSLAFGVQETQYF
TRBD2,-,TRBJ2-7,TRBV15,TGTGCCACCAGCAGAGATACTCGGACTAGGAATCGCGAGCAGTACTTC,CATSRDTRTRNREQYF
-,-,TRBJ1-5,TRBV4-3,TGCGCCAGCAGCCCCCTGCCTACTCAGCCCCAGCATTTT,CASSPLPTQPQHF